This TCR delta chain was captured by sequencing in a study of Vδ1+ human thymocytes. Trimming at V came to 0 bases and at J to 2 bases, leaving 27 bases not matched to a gene. CDR3 length: 23 amino acids. The germline gives CDR1 TSWWSYY, CDR2 QGS. Whole-study results and caveats: About 20% of thymic delta-chain sequences were Vdelta2, with few Vdelta3, unlike blood Vdelta1+ controls. Thymic TRG and TRD repertoires appeared highly polyclonal, with Gaussian CDR3 length distributions.

With regard to this clone: The target antigen is unknown.

Sequences come from RNA converted to cDNA by reverse transcription. The CDR3 regions were amplified by multiplex PCR from V-gene primers to a constant-region primer. TCRdb redid the clone calls on the multiplex PCR reads with CATT. Of about 73,000 delta-chain clones in the sample, about 35% were seen once. The chain joins TRDV1 to TRDJ1; 7 positions match TRDD3. This TCR derives from a boy younger than two who had congenital heart surgery. The specimen was Vdelta1+ gamma-delta thymocytes from the thymus. The sample's subset: FACS-sorted CD3+ TCRalphabeta- TCRVdelta1+ TCRVdelta2- thymocytes. The CDR3: CALGELGRLHHGGGIGGTDKLIF. The CDR3 DNA reads TGTGCTCTTGGGGAACTCGGGCGCCTTCACCACGGCGGGGGGATTGGGGGAACCGATAAACTCATCTTT.